This T cell receptor beta chain was identified in a study of PD-L1 blockade in urothelial cancer. The overall study: T cells were recovered from blood samples at a median of roughly 130,000.

Profiling relied on immunoSEQ multiplex PCR, and the TCRdb table lists in-frame clones only, not all of them. Of about 72,000 clones in the sample, 70% to 90% were seen once. The V and J ends lost 5 bases and 2 bases, in that order; junction bases with no gene match: 11. Germline V gene sequence: CDR1 SEHNR, CDR2 FQNEAQ (reference sequence). The CDR3 is 16 amino acids. Time point noted: pretreatment peripheral blood. Specimen: PBMCs, collected around atezolizumab (anti-PD-L1) treatment. The receptor's source is a man in his sixties with urothelial cancer. The J gene is TRBJ1-1, the V gene TRBV7-9, with TRBD1 identical over 7 bases. CDR3 coding DNA: TGTGCCAGCAGCCCACACCGGGGACAGAGAAACACTGAAGCTTTCTTT. Translated: CASSPHRGQRNTEAFF.